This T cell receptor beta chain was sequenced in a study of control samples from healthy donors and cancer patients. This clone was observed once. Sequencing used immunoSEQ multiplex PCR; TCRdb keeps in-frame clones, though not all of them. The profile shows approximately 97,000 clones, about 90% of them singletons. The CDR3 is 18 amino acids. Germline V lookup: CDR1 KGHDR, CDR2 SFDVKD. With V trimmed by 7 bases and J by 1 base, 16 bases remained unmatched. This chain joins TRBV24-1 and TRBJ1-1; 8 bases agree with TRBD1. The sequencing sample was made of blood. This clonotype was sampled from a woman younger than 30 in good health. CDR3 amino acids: CATRTVPGGTSRNTEAFF. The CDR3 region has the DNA TGTGCCACCAGGACTGTTCCAGGGGGCACTAGTAGGAACACTGAAGCTTTCTTT.